The table lists the clone carrying this TCR beta chain with a few counts. Its target is unknown. TCRdb used MiXCR to reprocess the RT-PCR reads, holding one entry per CDR3 protein. The sample lists hundreds of thousands of distinct CDR3 sequences, about a sixth occurring once. The CDR3 has 17 amino acids. The junction had 9 bases not matched to a gene; V was cut back by 4 bases and J by 1 base. Germline values: CDR1 DFQATT, CDR2 SNEGSKA (reference sequence). These data originate in a study of response to subunit inactivated influenza vaccine. Overall study results and limits: The authors offered the suggestion that each seasonal influenza vaccination recruits few new T cells.

The TCR sequence derives from a man aged 50 to 59 who received an inactivated influenza vaccine. The material sequenced was PBMCs from blood, taken roughly 12 days after vaccination. This chain joins TRBV20-1 and TRBJ2-1; the match to TRBD2 covers 11 bases. The CDR3 DNA follows: TGCAGTGCTACTAACCCACTAGCGGGAGCATCCTACAATGAGCAGTTCTTC. It specifies CSATNPLAGASYNEQFF.